Sequencing of this T cell receptor (beta chain) was carried out in a study of breast tumors, draining lymph nodes, adjacent tissues. Study-level results: Compared with lymph nodes, tumors were less diverse; compared with nontumor tissue, more. Compared with basal-like, luminal-like tumors shared significantly more repertoire with nontumor tissue. Findings are consistent with lymph node origin and intratumoral expansion of most tumor T cells. Tumor T cell lymph node origin was a supported hypothesis, not proven.

The lymph nodes were axillary draining lymph nodes from breast cancer patients. Trimming cost V 5 bases and J 5 bases, with 10 bases left between them. The CDR3 extends over 12 amino acids. CDR1 and CDR2 (germline): MNHNS, SASEGT. This clonotype was counted a few times. Antigen unknown. A much bigger clone sits one base away, suggesting this may be a read error. From the multiplex PCR reads, TCRdb called clonotypes with MiXCR, one entry per CDR3 protein. This table has about 230,000 distinct CDR3 sequences, approximately 30% appearing once. Sequenced material: axillary lymph node tissue. This clonotype originated in a female donor with breast cancer. Some clones in this sample may be carry-over from other donors' samples. The chain combines TRBV6-1 with TRBJ2-7, with a tentative D call TRBD1 (5 bases). CDR3 sequence reads: CASSHRFDEQYF. CDR3 bases: TGTGCCAGCAGTCACAGGTTCGACGAGCAGTACTTC.